This TCR beta chain stems from a study of Ad26.COV2.S vaccination and SARS-CoV-2 variants (TCRdb year 2021). General notes on the study: Vaccine-arm donors came from COV1001, a multicentre, randomized, double-blind, placebo-controlled phase I-IIa trial of Ad26.COV2.S in healthy adults. Investigators remained blinded to trial group allocation during experiments and outcome assessment. Trial participants were randomized into five groups of five, in which low-dose or high-dose Ad26.COV2.S was given once or twice, or placebo was given on both occasions. A total of 32 samples were included in the TCR-sequenced set, comprising around 20 Ad26.COV2.S vaccine recipients, 5 placebo recipients and 8 SARS-CoV-2 convalescent individuals. TCRbeta repertoire sequencing served as the tool for gauging how specific and how broad the SARS-CoV-2-reactive T cell receptors were following Ad26.COV2.S vaccination. Ad26.COV2.S was administered intramuscularly at a dose of 5x10^10 or 1x10^11 viral particles, either as one shot or as two shots given 56 days apart.

The germline V gene supplies CDR1 SGHTA and CDR2 FQGNSA. Spanning cysteine to phenylalanine, the CDR3 consists of 15 amino acids. Of the read, only the CDR3 DNA is kept; its 45 bases are in frame from base 1. V sheds 5 bases and J sheds 0 bases, leaving 13 bases between their ends. The immunoSEQ Assay was used to sequence TCRbeta CDR3 regions. After extraction, genomic DNA underwent amplification by bias-controlled multiplex PCR, followed by high-throughput sequencing. The authors' analysis ran thus. To quantify the absolute abundance of every unique TCRbeta CDR3 region, sequences were collapsed and filtered. Usable DNA was measured by amplifying reference genes present in all nucleated cells, and TCRbeta template counts were normalized to that usable DNA to estimate T cell fraction. Repertoire TCRs were annotated as SARS-CoV-2-specific by exact matching of V gene, CDR3 amino acid sequence and J gene to a known reactive TCR set. The reference SARS-CoV-2 TCR set was derived from MIRA and filtered for enrichment in COVID-19-positive ImmuneCODE repertoires, a step that removed public or cross-reactive TCRs. Using the MIRA antigens, annotated TCRs were further analysed by specific ORF or by position within an ORF. Breadth was defined as annotated unique rearrangements over total unique productive rearrangements; depth was the summed frequency of those rearrangements. TCR breadth was compared between groups using two-sided Wilcoxon rank-sum tests. TCRdb took over this immuneACCESS table, retaining in-frame rearrangements with V and J assigned. Such tables are incomplete; in checked studies, under half of the missing clones stem from an unresolved V gene, and the remainder is unexplained. That table furnishes V, J and clone size, whereas the DNA furnished D and trimming. This sample is represented by about 450,000 clones; roughly 87% of them were singletons. The top ten hold about 2.5% of the sample.

In the case of this clone: The antigen this receptor binds is unknown. Base quality data are lacking; no much larger clone is found one base away.

The treatment or condition label, read with the paper, signifies: some 20 received Ad26.COV2.S at low or high dose, single or two shots; roughly 5 received placebo; per-sample allocation not given. For vaccine and placebo recipients, repertoires were sequenced using samples collected on day 63 after the first injection. Cohort 1b enrolled 25 or so adults aged 18-55 years at a single site in Boston, USA, between 29 July and 7 August 2020. Ad26.COV2.S was a replication-incompetent adenovirus type 26 vector that expressed a prefusion-stabilized SARS-CoV-2 spike protein derived from the original Wuhan strain. Points the paper makes about the study in general: The authors noted that total T cell responses may have been underestimated by the TCR breadth and depth analyses. Comparable non-spike TCR breadth was observed between vaccine and placebo recipients, consistent with only spike being contained in the vaccine. The study lacked the statistical power to compare responses across vaccine doses or regimens. Spike-specific TCR breadth was higher in Ad26.COV2.S recipients than in placebo recipients (P = 0.0014). After vaccination, substantial breadth of spike-specific CD8+ and CD4+ T cell responses was reported.

The specimen was peripheral blood, collected in a trial of Ad26.COV2.S vaccine versus placebo. The receptor was derived from a person aged 18-60 years who received the Ad26.COV2.S COVID-19 vaccine or a placebo. The sequence joins TRBV7-2 to TRBJ1-1, with TRBD1 perhaps the D gene, on 6 matching bases. CDR3 region: CASSLQGRLNTEAFF. The DNA sequence reads TGTGCCAGCAGCCTACAGGGACGTTTGAACACTGAAGCTTTCTTT.